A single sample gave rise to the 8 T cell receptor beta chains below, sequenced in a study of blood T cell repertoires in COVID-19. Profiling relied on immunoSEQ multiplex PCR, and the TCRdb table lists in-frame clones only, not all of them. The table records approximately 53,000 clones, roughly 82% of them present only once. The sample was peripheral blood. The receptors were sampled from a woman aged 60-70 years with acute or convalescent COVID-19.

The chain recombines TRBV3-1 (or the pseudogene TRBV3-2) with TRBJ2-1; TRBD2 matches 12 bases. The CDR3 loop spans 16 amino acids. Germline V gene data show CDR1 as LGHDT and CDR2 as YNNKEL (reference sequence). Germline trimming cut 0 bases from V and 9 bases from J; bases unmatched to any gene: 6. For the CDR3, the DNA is TGTGCCAGCAGCCAAGATCCTGAACTAGCGGGGGGTGAGCAGTTCTTC. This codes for CASSQDPELAGGEQFF.

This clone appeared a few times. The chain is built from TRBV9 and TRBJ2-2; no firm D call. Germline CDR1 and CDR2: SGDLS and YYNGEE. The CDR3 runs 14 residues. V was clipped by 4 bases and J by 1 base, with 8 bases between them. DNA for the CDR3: TGTGCCAGCAGCCCCCGCGGGAACACCGGGGAGCTGTTTTTT. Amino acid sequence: CASSPRGNTGELFF. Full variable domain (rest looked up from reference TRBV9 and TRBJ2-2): DSGVTQTPKHLITATGQRVTLRCSPRSGDLSVYWYQQSLDQGLQFLIQYYNGEERAKGNILERFSAQQFPDLHSELNLSSLELGDSALYFCASSPRGNTGELFFGEGSRLTVL.

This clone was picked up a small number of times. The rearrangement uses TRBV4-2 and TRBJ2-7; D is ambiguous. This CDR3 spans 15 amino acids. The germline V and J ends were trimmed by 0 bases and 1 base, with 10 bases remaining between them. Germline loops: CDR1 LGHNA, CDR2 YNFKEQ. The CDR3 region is CASSQDGHSSYEQYF. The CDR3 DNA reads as TGTGCCAGCAGCCAAGATGGGCACTCGTCCTACGAGCAGTACTTC.

CDR3 nucleotide sequence: TGTGCCAGCAGTTACGACAGGGTGGACGAGCAGTACTTC. It translates to CASSYDRVDEQYF. The gene calls are TRBV6-2 or TRBV6-3 and TRBJ2-7; TRBD1 agrees at 7 bases. CDR3 length: 13 amino acids. The junction had 3 bases not matched to a gene; V was cut back by 2 bases and J by 5 bases. The V gene's germline CDR1 is MNHEY and CDR2 SVGEGT.

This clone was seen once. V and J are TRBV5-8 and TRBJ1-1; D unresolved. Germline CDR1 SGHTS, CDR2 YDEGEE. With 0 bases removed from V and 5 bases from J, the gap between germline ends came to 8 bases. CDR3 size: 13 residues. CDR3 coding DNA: TGTGCCAGCAGCTTGGTCGTTCTTACTGAAGCTTTCTTT. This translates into CASSLVVLTEAFF.

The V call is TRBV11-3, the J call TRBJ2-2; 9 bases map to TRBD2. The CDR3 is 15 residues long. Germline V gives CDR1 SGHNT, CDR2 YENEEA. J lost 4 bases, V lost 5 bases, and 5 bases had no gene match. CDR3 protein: CASSVSGGSTGELFF. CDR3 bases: TGTGCCAGCAGCGTTAGCGGGGGATCCACCGGGGAGCTGTTTTTT.

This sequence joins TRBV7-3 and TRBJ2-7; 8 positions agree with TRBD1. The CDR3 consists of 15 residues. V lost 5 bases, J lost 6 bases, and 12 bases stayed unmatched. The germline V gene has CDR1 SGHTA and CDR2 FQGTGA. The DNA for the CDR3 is TGTGCCAGCAGCGAGGCAGGGGGCGTGCGGGCCGAGCAGTACTTC. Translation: CASSEAGGVRAEQYF.

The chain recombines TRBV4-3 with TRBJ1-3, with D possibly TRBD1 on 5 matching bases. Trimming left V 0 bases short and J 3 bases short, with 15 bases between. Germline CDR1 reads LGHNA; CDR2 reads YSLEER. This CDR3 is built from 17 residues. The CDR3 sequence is CASSQDLREGIGNTIYF. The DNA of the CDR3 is TGCGCCAGCAGCCAAGATCTCAGGGAAGGAATTGGAAACACCATATATTTT.